These 20 T cell receptor beta chains were all obtained from the same sample, sequenced in a study of T cell responses to AZD1222 COVID-19 vaccine. The method was immunoSEQ multiplex PCR; TCRdb's version includes in-frame clones alone and lacks a portion of them. Among about 180,000 clones listed, 70% to 90% were seen once. This specimen was peripheral blood, taken on day 0 of AZD1222 vaccination. Source of these receptors: an adult in good health.

The rearrangement links TRBV19 to TRBJ1-5, with D hard to call. The CDR3 length is 13 residues. V lost 7 bases and J lost 4, with 11 bases in between. CDR1 and CDR2 from the germline V gene are LNHDA and SQIVND (reference sequence). The chain's CDR3 is CASKPSMNQPQHF. The DNA for the CDR3 is TGTGCCAGTAAACCCAGTATGAATCAGCCCCAGCATTTT.

The chain has TRBV28 and TRBJ2-7, with 9 bases matching TRBD1. The V gene's germline CDR1 is MDHEN and CDR2 SYDVKM. The CDR3 consists of 15 residues. J gave up 3 bases and V 5 bases, and 8 bases lay outside the gene matches. The CDR3 DNA follows: TGTGCCAGCAGTACTCTGGGACAGGGAGACTACGAGCAGTACTTC. Its translation is CASSTLGQGDYEQYF. Full variable domain (outside the CDR3, taken from reference TRBV28 and TRBJ2-7): DVKVTQSSRYLVKRTGEKVFLECVQDMDHENMFWYRQDPGLGLRLIYFSYDVKMKEKGDIPEGYSVSREKKERFSLILESASTNQTSMYLCASSTLGQGDYEQYFGPGTRLTVT.

The CDR3 sequence: CSVEGDTQETQYF. CDR3 DNA: TGCAGCGTTGAGGGGGACACCCAAGAGACCCAGTACTTC. The V gene is TRBV29-1, the J gene TRBJ2-5, with a weak D call TRBD1 (6 bases). Per the germline V gene, CDR1 is SQVTM and CDR2 is ANQGSEA. Trimming removed 3 bases at V and 1 base at J, with 9 bases between. The CDR3 sequence is 13 residues long.

The CDR3 region has the DNA TGTGCCAGCAGTTACACCACCTCGGACACCGGGGAGCTGTTTTTT. It translates to CASSYTTSDTGELFF. V gene TRBV6-6 combines with J gene TRBJ2-2; D remains unclear. Germline values: CDR1 MNHNY, CDR2 SVGAGI (reference sequence). The CDR3 contains 15 residues. V was clipped by 2 bases and J by 3 bases, with 10 bases between them.

The chain employs TRBV6-1 and TRBJ1-2; D is undetermined. CDR3 size: 16 residues. Per the germline V gene, CDR1 is MNHNS and CDR2 is SASEGT. V lost 1 base and J 0 bases, leaving 12 bases between the germline ends. CDR3 residues: CASSEGLEWSNYGYTF. The CDR3 DNA sequence: TGTGCCAGCAGTGAAGGGTTGGAATGGTCTAACTATGGCTACACCTTC.

The chain uses TRBV2 and TRBJ1-1; D perhaps matches TRBD1 (5 bases). The V gene lost 9 bases and the J gene lost 10 bases, with 24 bases spanning the gap. Germline-derived CDR1 and CDR2 are SNHLY and FYNNEI. This CDR3 is built from 14 residues. This CDR3 is CASRLTGTDKGAFF. In nucleotides, the CDR3 is TGTGCCAGTAGACTTACCGGGACTGATAAGGGAGCTTTCTTT.

This CDR3 is CASSVTGNYGYTF. The CDR3 nucleotides read TGTGCCAGCAGCGTGACAGGGAACTATGGCTACACCTTC. The chain is built from TRBV28 and TRBJ1-2, with TRBD1 matching over 7 bases. J gave up 2 bases and V 6 bases, and 3 bases lay outside the gene matches. Germline V lookup: CDR1 MDHEN, CDR2 SYDVKM. CDR3 length: 13 residues.

The gene calls are TRBV10-1 and TRBJ2-3; 8 bases are shared with TRBD2. The CDR3 runs to 13 residues. In germline, CDR1 is WNHNN, CDR2 SYGVQD (reference sequence). The V gene end was trimmed by 9 bases and the J gene end by 8 bases; junction bases not matched to a gene: 10. As DNA, the CDR3 is TGCGCCAGTGCCGGGACTAGGGGTGGTACGCAGTATTTT. Amino acid sequence: CASAGTRGGTQYF.

With regard to this clone: The same CDR3 also results from other DNA sequences found in this sample. This chain links TRBV6-5 with TRBJ1-4, with D maybe TRBD1 (5 bases). The CDR3 extends over 14 amino acids. CDR1 is MNHEY and CDR2 is SVGAGI in the germline V gene. V lost 2 bases, J lost 4 bases, and 8 bases lay in between. The CDR3 DNA reads TGTGCCAGCAGTTACAGGGGAGGTAATGAAAAACTGTTTTTT. Translating it yields CASSYRGGNEKLFF.

This rearrangement joins TRBV18 to TRBJ2-7; 10 bases are a match to TRBD1. Per the germline V gene, CDR1 is KGHSH and CDR2 is LQKENI. This CDR3 spans 16 amino acids. J gave up 2 bases and V 0 bases, and 4 bases lay outside the gene matches. CDR3 DNA: TGTGCCAGCTCACCACCGGGACAGGGGATGACCTACGAGCAGTACTTC. Its translation is CASSPPGQGMTYEQYF. Drawing the rest from reference TRBV18 and TRBJ2-7, the complete variable domain is NAGVMQNPRHLVRRRGQEARLRCSPMKGHSHVYWYRQLPEEGLKFMVYLQKENIIDESGMPKERFSAEFPKEGPSILRIQQVVRGDSAAYFCASSPPGQGMTYEQYFGPGTRLTVT.

The V gene is TRBV5-5, the J gene TRBJ1-5; maybe TRBD1 (6 bases). Deletions cut 4 bases from V and 5 bases from J, with 19 bases between. The CDR3 covers 16 residues. Germline CDR1 SGHKS, CDR2 YYEKEE (reference sequence). CDR3: CASSARTEVEHQPQHF. The CDR3, as DNA: TGTGCCAGCAGCGCCCGGACAGAGGTTGAGCATCAGCCCCAGCATTTT.

A few counts support this clone. This chain connects TRBV9 to TRBJ2-7; the D gene is possibly TRBD1 (5 bases). Germline V gene data show CDR1 as SGDLS and CDR2 as YYNGEE. The V and J ends lost 4 bases and 2 bases respectively, with 13 bases between them. This CDR3 comprises 14 residues. Written as DNA, the CDR3 is TGTGCCAGCAGCTCCCGGACATTCCCCTACGAGCAGTACTTC. Residues: CASSSRTFPYEQYF.

The J gene is TRBJ1-5, the V gene TRBV21-1; the tabulated D call, TRBD1, remains unverified against the DNA. TRBV21-1 is deemed a pseudogene. This CDR3 has 16 residues. Written as DNA, the CDR3 is TGTGCCAGCAGCAAAGGCGGACAGGGCTACAATCAGCCCCAGCATTTT. Translation gives CASSKGGQGYNQPQHF.

CDR3 bases: TGTGCCAGCAGTTACTCGTCAGGGGGAAACTACGAGCAGTACTTC. Translated, it gives CASSYSSGGNYEQYF. V and J are TRBV6-2 or TRBV6-3 and TRBJ2-7, with 7 bases aligning to TRBD1. Germline-derived CDR1 and CDR2 are MNHEY and SVGEGT. This CDR3 comprises 15 residues. The ends lost 0 bases at V and 3 bases at J; junction bases unmatched: 5.

This chain joins TRBV7-9 and TRBJ1-1, with D possibly being TRBD1 (5 bases). Germline CDR1 is SEHNR and CDR2 is FQNEAQ (reference sequence). With 5 bases removed from V and 3 bases from J, the gap between germline ends came to 10 bases. The length of the CDR3 is 13 residues. DNA for the CDR3: TGTGCCAGCAGCCCGGGGACGGACACTGAAGCTTTCTTT. Translating it yields CASSPGTDTEAFF.

A remark on this clone: At one end, the junction sequence differs from germline, possibly due to a read error. The rearrangement joins TRBV5-1 to TRBJ2-2; D perhaps matches TRBD2 (5 bases). Germline lookup yields CDR1 SGHRS and CDR2 YFSETQ. The CDR3 has 13 residues. This chain's CDR3 is CASRLGSTGELFF. The CDR3 DNA reads TGCGCCAGCAGGTTGGGGAGCACCGGGGAGCTGTTTTTT.

The chain uses TRBV6-2 or TRBV6-3 and TRBJ2-2; a possible D gene is TRBD2 (5 bases). V lost 5 bases and J 2 bases, leaving 9 bases between the germline ends. The CDR3 sequence is 14 residues long. Per germline, CDR1 MNHEY and CDR2 SVGEGT. Here the CDR3 reads CASSMDFNTGELFF. The CDR3 coding sequence is TGTGCCAGCAGTATGGACTTTAACACCGGGGAGCTGTTTTTT.

DNA of the CDR3: TGCGCCAGCAGTTGGGACCTAGGGAACGAGCAGTACTTC. It is translated as CASSWDLGNEQYF. The chain has TRBV4-1 and TRBJ2-7, with D perhaps given as TRBD1 or TRBD2 (5 bases each). Trimming removed 6 bases at V and 5 bases at J, with 14 bases between. The germline V gene has CDR1 MGHRA and CDR2 YSYEKL. This CDR3 has 13 residues.

The chain uses TRBV15 and TRBJ1-5, with D unclear. Germline V CDR1 and CDR2: LNHNV, YYDKDF (reference sequence). The ends were cut back, 1 base at V and 3 bases at J, with 7 bases in the middle. The CDR3 runs to 14 residues. CDR3 in amino acids: CATSRGQPNQPQHF. The CDR3 DNA reads TGTGCCACCAGCAGAGGGCAACCCAATCAGCCCCAGCATTTT.

This clone showed up just a few times. The chain joins TRBV28 to TRBJ2-3, with 7 positions matching TRBD2. Germline V lookup: CDR1 MDHEN, CDR2 SYDVKM. Losses at the gene ends were 7 bases for V and 6 bases for J; bases not matched to a gene: 7. The CDR3 is made up of 13 amino acids. The CDR3 coding sequence is TGTGCCAGCACTATAGCGGGCGGGGATACGCAGTATTTT. As protein: CASTIAGGDTQYF.